The clone carrying this TCR beta chain showed up just a few times. This specimen belongs to a study of T cells in Graves' hyperthyroidism and ophthalmopathy. The CDR3 extends over 14 amino acids. Germline CDR1 reads SGHTA; CDR2 reads FQGTGA. Trimming took off 5 bases at V and 6 bases at J, with 16 bases between the two ends. RNA transcripts provided the source from which TCR beta CDR3 regions were amplified. First-round RT-PCR with HTBI primers amplified the TCR CDR3 region. TCRdb re-called the multiplex PCR reads with MiXCR, one entry per CDR3 protein. The repertoire holds more than 550,000 distinct CDR3 sequences, with 15% to 20% as singletons.

The source is a man aged 50 or older with Graves' hyperthyroidism. The sample comprised blood. V gene TRBV7-3 combines with J gene TRBJ1-2, with D uncertain. CDR3 coding DNA: TGTGCCAGCAGCCAAGATCCTGAGATGCATGGCTACACCTTC. This encodes CASSQDPEMHGYTF.